This paragraph covers one TCR beta chain sequence. The sample comes from a study of blood T cell repertoires in COVID-19. In the study overall: Donors in the United States, Italy and Spain gave samples during acute or convalescent COVID-19.

The J segment lost 7 bases and the V segment lost 1 base, leaving 6 bases of the junction unmatched. The CDR3 consists of 16 residues. Germline V gene sequence: CDR1 SEHNR, CDR2 FQNEAQ (reference sequence). The authors' processing: Estimation of nucleated cell counts relied on the amplification of reference gene primers. Using immunoSEQ multiplex PCR, the repertoire was profiled, and TCRdb retains in-frame clones only, with some absent. V and J calls and clone size follow that table, whereas D and trimming were derived from the DNA. Of 200,000 to 300,000 clones listed, 86% are singletons. This clonotype originated in a woman in her late teens or twenties who had recovered from COVID-19. Sequenced input: PBMCs or T cells enriched from blood (not recorded which). This chain uses TRBV7-9 with TRBJ2-1, with 11 positions matching TRBD2. CDR3 in amino acids: CASSLVAGGPLNEQFF. DNA of the CDR3: TGTGCCAGCAGCTTAGTAGCGGGAGGGCCACTGAATGAGCAGTTCTTC.